The 7 T cell receptor beta chains below come from one sample, sequenced in a study of blood T cells in healthy people across ages. The second PCR ran about 6 to 12 cycles with a sample-barcoded 5' primer and J-beta primers. MiXCR, applied by TCRdb to the 5' RACE reads, yields one record per CDR3 protein. Of fewer than 1,000,000 distinct CDR3 sequences in the sample, around 42% were seen once. Sequenced sample: blood. The receptors originated from a man between 60 and 75 years old in good health.

The chain employs TRBV4-3 and TRBJ2-1; D call uncertain. Trimming left V 4 bases short and J 7 bases short, with 14 bases between. Germline CDR1 reads LGHNA; CDR2 reads YSLEER. This CDR3 spans 14 amino acids. Here the CDR3 reads CASSRDLGRNEQFF. The CDR3, as DNA: TGCGCCAGCAGCCGCGATCTCGGAAGGAATGAGCAGTTCTTC.

The gene calls are TRBV12-3 or TRBV12-4 and TRBJ2-2, with 8 bases identical to TRBD2. Trimming took 3 bases from V and 1 from J; bases not matched to a gene: 1. CDR3 length: 15 residues. CDR3 loop: CASSFLAGNTGELFF. The CDR3 nucleotides read TGTGCCAGCAGTTTCCTAGCGGGGAACACCGGGGAGCTGTTTTTT.

This clonotype has just a few counts. The CDR3 DNA sequence: TGCGCCAGCAGCCAACCCTCTAATGAGCAGTTCTTC. Its translation is CASSQPSNEQFF. This rearrangement joins TRBV4-3 to TRBJ2-1; D not resolved. The CDR3 has 12 amino acids. CDR1 is LGHNA and CDR2 is YSLEER in the germline V gene. Deletions cut 2 bases from V and 7 bases from J, with 6 bases between.

The rearrangement links TRBV7-8 to TRBJ2-7, with TRBD1 identical over 10 bases. V gave up 5 bases and J gave up 1 base; unmatched junction bases: 8. There are 16 residues in the CDR3. CDR1 and CDR2 from the germline V gene are SGHVS and FQNEAQ. This CDR3 reads CASSKRDRGNSYEQYF. DNA of the CDR3: TGTGCCAGCAGCAAGCGGGACAGGGGTAATTCCTACGAGCAGTACTTC.

A remark on this clonotype: Germline is not matched at one junction end, which may reflect a read error. This chain joins TRBV6-1 and TRBJ2-7, with TRBD1 matching 7 bases. The J call could be wrong; TRBJ2-5 is a better fit for the DNA end. This CDR3 has 14 residues. CDR1 is MNHNS, CDR2 SASEGT, per germline. CDR3 in amino acids: CAGSVVTGLETQYF. The DNA for the CDR3 is TGTGCCGGCAGTGTCGTGACAGGGCTAGAGACCCAGTACTTC.

This clonotype is a singleton in its sample. A read error may account for a junction end that differs from germline. V and J are TRBV7-6 and TRBJ2-7, with D perhaps TRBD2 (6 bases). From germline, CDR1 is SGHVS and CDR2 FNYEAQ. The CDR3 consists of 14 residues. As DNA, the CDR3 is TGTGCCGGCAGCTTAAGCGGGTCGCACTACGAGCAGTACTTC. This sequence encodes CAGSLSGSHYEQYF.

This rearrangement joins TRBV20-1 to TRBJ2-1; TRBD2 matches at 11 bases. CDR1 is DFQATT, CDR2 SNEGSKA, per germline (reference sequence). J gave up 8 bases and V 6 bases, and 9 bases lay outside the gene matches. The CDR3 is made up of 14 amino acids. The CDR3 coding sequence is TGCAGTGCGGCTAGCGGGGGGATCGGTGATGAGCAGTTCTTC. Protein: CSAASGGIGDEQFF.